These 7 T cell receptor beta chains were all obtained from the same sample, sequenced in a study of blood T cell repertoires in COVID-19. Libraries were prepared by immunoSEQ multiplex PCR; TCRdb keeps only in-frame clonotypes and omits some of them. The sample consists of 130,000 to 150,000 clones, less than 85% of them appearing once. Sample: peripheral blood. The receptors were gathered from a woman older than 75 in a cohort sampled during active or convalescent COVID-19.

CDR3 sequence reads: CASSYGASGGQETQYF. As DNA, the CDR3 is TGTGCCAGCAGTTACGGGGCTAGCGGGGGGCAAGAGACCCAGTACTTC. The V gene is TRBV6-6, the J gene TRBJ2-5; 11 bases line up with TRBD2. Germline V gives CDR1 MNHNY, CDR2 SVGAGI (reference sequence). After removal of 2 bases from V and 2 bases from J, the junction contained 4 bases not matched to a gene. This CDR3 has 16 amino acids.

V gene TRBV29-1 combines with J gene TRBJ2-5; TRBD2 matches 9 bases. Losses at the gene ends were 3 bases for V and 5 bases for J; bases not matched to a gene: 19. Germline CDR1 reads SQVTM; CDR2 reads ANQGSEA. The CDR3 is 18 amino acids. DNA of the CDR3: TGCAGCGTTGATGGATTCAGGGATAGGCGGGGGGGCGGGGAGACCCAGTACTTC. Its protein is CSVDGFRDRRGGGETQYF.

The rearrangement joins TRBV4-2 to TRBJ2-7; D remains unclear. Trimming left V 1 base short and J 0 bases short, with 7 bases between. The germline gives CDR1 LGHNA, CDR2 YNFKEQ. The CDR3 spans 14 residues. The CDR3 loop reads CASSQGLISYEQYV. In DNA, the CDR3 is TGTGCCAGCAGCCAAGGGCTCATCTCCTACGAGCAGTACGTC.

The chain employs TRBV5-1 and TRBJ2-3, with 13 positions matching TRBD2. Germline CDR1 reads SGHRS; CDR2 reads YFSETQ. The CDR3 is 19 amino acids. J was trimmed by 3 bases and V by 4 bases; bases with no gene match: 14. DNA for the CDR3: TGCGCCAGCAGCCCCACAGGACTAGCGGGGGCCGATGAGACAGATACGCAGTATTTT. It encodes CASSPTGLAGADETDTQYF.

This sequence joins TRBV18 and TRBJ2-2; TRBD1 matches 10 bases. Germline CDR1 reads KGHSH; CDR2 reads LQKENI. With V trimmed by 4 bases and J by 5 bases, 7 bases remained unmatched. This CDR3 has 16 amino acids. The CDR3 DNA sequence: TGTGCCAGCTCACAGACAGGGGGCAAATCGACCGGGGAGCTGTTTTTT. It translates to CASSQTGGKSTGELFF.

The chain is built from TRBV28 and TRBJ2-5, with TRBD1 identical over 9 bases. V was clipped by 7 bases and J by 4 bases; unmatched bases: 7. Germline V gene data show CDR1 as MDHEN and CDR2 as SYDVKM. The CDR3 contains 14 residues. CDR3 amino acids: CASKTGGEVETQYF. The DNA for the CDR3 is TGTGCCAGCAAAACAGGGGGCGAAGTAGAGACCCAGTACTTC. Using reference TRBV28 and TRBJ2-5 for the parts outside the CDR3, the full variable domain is DVKVTQSSRYLVKRTGEKVFLECVQDMDHENMFWYRQDPGLGLRLIYFSYDVKMKEKGDIPEGYSVSREKKERFSLILESASTNQTSMYLCASKTGGEVETQYFGPGTRLLVL.

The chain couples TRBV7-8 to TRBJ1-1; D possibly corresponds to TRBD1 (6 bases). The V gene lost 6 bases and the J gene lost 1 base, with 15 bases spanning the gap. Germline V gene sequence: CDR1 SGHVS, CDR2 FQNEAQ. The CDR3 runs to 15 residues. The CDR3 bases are TGTGCCAGCAGACAAAGTTGGACAGCGAACACTGAAGCTTTCTTT. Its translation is CASRQSWTANTEAFF.